The rows below give T cell receptor beta chains drawn from one sample of a study of molecular identifiers for immune sequencing clone quantification. TCRdb reprocessed the PCR reads with MiXCR, giving one entry per CDR3 protein. This table holds about half a million distinct CDR3 sequences, about 21% found once. The sequenced sample was naive CD8+ T cells from blood, with Jurkat cell RNA spiked in. The receptors stem from a human donor in good health. Some libraries in this study had Jurkat cell RNA spiked in. The CDR3 runs from the conserved cysteine through the conserved F or W. Each record gives: J gene, clone size, D gene, V gene, CDR3 DNA, CDR3 protein. A D gene is named only where the DNA matches it firmly. Size values are once, few and many counts, or a class for expanded clones, and some rows have none.

TRBJ2-3 . TRBD1 TRBV14 TGTGCCAGCAGCCAGGCCCCGGGACAGAAAATCACAGATACGCAGTATTTT CASSQAPGQKITDTQYF
TRBJ1-1 few . TRBV19 TGTGCCAGTAGTCCTGCCCTGGGTACTGAAGCTTTCTTT CASSPALGTEAFF
TRBJ2-1 many . TRBV9 TGTGCCAGCAGCGGGGACAATGAGCAGTTCTTC CASSGDNEQFF
TRBJ2-1 few . TRBV4-3 TGCGCCAGCAGCCAAGGAGCTCTCACAGGGACTTACAATGAGCAGTTCTTC CASSQGALTGTYNEQFF
TRBJ1-1 few . TRBV5-5 TGTGCCAGCAGCCCTGGGGGGGTCCGCGGGGGAACTGAAGCTTTCTTT CASSPGGVRGGTEAFF
TRBJ2-3 many TRBD2 TRBV7-6 TGTGCCAGCAGCTTATACGCTAGCGGGGGACCGGGGGATACGCAGTATTTT CASSLYASGGPGDTQYF
TRBJ2-7 . TRBD1 TRBV27 TGTGCCAGCAGTCCGATGAGGACAGGGGGCGAGCAGTACTTC CASSPMRTGGEQYF
TRBJ2-1 . TRBD2 TRBV24-1 TGTGCCACCAGTGATTTTGTTAGCGGGAGTTGGAATGTTGAGCAGTTCTTC CATSDFVSGSWNVEQFF
TRBJ2-1 few TRBD2 TRBV20-1 TGCAGTGCTATCCTCACCCTAGGGGTAGCGGGGGACCCTTACAATGAGCAGTTCTTC CSAILTLGVAGDPYNEQFF
TRBJ2-3 . . TRBV27 TGTGCCAGCAGTGTCCAGGGGTTGGGCACAGATACGCAGTATTTT CASSVQGLGTDTQYF
TRBJ2-4 . TRBD1 TRBV7-9 TGTGCCAGCAGCGATCGACAGGGGGCACTGCTTGCGGACATTCAGTACTTC CASSDRQGALLADIQYF
TRBJ1-1 many TRBD1 TRBV5-1 TGCGCCAGCAGCTCAACAGGGGTTCGCACTGAAGCTTTCTTT CASSSTGVRTEAFF
TRBJ2-5 . . TRBV30 TGTGCCTGGCCGACACTTAGCCTCGAGACCCAGTACTTC CAWPTLSLETQYF
TRBJ1-2 . . TRBV13 TGTGCCAGCAGCTCCCGGGCAGGCCGGGGCTACACCTTC CASSSRAGRGYTF
TRBJ1-1 many . TRBV4-1 TGCGCCAGCAGCCAAGATGGGGGAATCACTGAAGCTTTCTTT CASSQDGGITEAFF
TRBJ2-7 many TRBD2 TRBV30 TGTGCCTGGAGTCCGGCGGGAGGCCCCTACGAGCAGTACTTC CAWSPAGGPYEQYF
TRBJ2-3 many . TRBV9 TGTGCCAGCAGCACAAACACAGATACGCAGTATTTT CASSTNTDTQYF
TRBJ2-7 many . TRBV12-3/TRBV12-4 TGTGCCAGCAGTTTTCTTGGACAGTACTACGAGCAGTACTTC CASSFLGQYYEQYF
TRBJ2-6 few . TRBV11-2 TGTGCCAGCAGCCCCCCGGGTTTTGGGGCCAACGTCCTGACTTTC CASSPPGFGANVLTF